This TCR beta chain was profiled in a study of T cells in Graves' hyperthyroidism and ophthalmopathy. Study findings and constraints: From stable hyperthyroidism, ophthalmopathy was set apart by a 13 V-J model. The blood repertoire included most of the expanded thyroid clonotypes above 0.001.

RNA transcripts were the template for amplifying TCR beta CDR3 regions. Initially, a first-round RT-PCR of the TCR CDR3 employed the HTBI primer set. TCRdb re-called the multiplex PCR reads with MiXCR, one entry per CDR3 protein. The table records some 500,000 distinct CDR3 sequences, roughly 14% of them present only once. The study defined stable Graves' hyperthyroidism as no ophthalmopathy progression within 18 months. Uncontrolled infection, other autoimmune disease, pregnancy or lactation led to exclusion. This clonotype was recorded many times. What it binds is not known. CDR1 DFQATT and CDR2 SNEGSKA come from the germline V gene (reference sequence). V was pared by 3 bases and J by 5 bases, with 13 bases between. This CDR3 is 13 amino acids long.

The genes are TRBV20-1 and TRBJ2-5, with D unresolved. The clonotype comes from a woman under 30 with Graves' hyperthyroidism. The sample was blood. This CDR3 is CSASWSAWETQYF. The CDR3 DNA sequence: TGCAGTGCTAGTTGGTCGGCTTGGGAGACCCAGTACTTC.